These 27 T cell receptor beta chains originate from one sample sequenced in a study of T cell responses to AZD1222 COVID-19 vaccine. This table comes from immunoSEQ multiplex PCR, and its TCRdb copy is limited to in-frame clones, with some not included. This sample yields about 80,000 clones, of which 80% to 90% are seen a single time; roughly 3.1% belongs to the top ten. The sequencing here drew on peripheral blood, taken 28 days after the second AZD1222 dose. Source of these receptors: an adult who received the AZD1222 COVID-19 vaccine.

This chain links TRBV11-3 with TRBJ2-1, with 14 bases fitting TRBD2. Germline CDR1 and CDR2: SGHNT and YENEEA. Trimming cost V 5 bases and J 13 bases; bases outside gene matches: 10. The CDR3 contains 15 residues. CDR3 region: CASSPQPGLAGDQFF. The CDR3 nucleotides are TGTGCCAGCAGCCCACAACCGGGACTAGCGGGAGATCAGTTCTTC. Full variable domain (missing parts from reference TRBV11-3 and TRBJ2-1): EAGVVQSPRYKIIEKKQPVAFWCNPISGHNTLYWYLQNLGQGPELLIRYENEEAVDDSQLPKDRFSAERLKGVDSTLKIQPAELGDSAVYLCASSPQPGLAGDQFFGPGTRLTVL.

The chain carries TRBV6-5 and TRBJ1-1, with D maybe TRBD1 (6 bases). The CDR3 is 13 amino acids. Germline V gene lookup returns CDR1 MNHEY and CDR2 SVGAGI. Trimming shortened V by 5 bases and J by 5 bases, and 12 bases separated the two germline ends. As DNA, the CDR3 is TGTGCCAGCAGTCCAACAGGGAGAACTGAAGCTTTCTTT. This gives the protein CASSPTGRTEAFF.

This clone was detected only a few times. The chain is built from TRBV5-1 and TRBJ2-1, with 12 bases aligning to TRBD2. The V segment lost 4 bases and the J segment 7 bases; nucleotides outside the gene matches: 6. The CDR3 length is 15 residues. Germline V gene sequence: CDR1 SGHRS, CDR2 YFSETQ. The DNA of the CDR3 is TGCGCCAGCAGCCCCCTAGCGGGAGGGACGAATGAGCAGTTCTTC. As protein: CASSPLAGGTNEQFF.

This sequence joins TRBV7-2 and TRBJ1-2; no clear D. The CDR3 covers 17 residues. The V gene's germline CDR1 is SGHTA and CDR2 FQGNSA. V gave up 1 base and J gave up 4 bases, with 19 bases separating them. The CDR3 DNA sequence: TGTGCCAGCAGCTTAGTAACCGACCCCCAGGTTGGCTATGGCTACACCTTC. This codes for CASSLVTDPQVGYGYTF. Using reference TRBV7-2 and TRBJ1-2 for the parts outside the CDR3, the full variable domain is GAGVSQSPSNKVTEKGKDVELRCDPISGHTALYWYRQSLGQGLEFLIYFQGNSAPDKSGLPSDRFSAERTGGSVSTLTIQRTQQEDSAVYLCASSLVTDPQVGYGYTFGSGTRLTVV.

This chain joins TRBV2 and TRBJ2-7; the D gene is possibly TRBD1 (6 bases). CDR1 and CDR2 (germline): SNHLY, FYNNEI. Trimming cost V 7 bases and J 6 bases, with 16 bases left between them. The CDR3 extends over 13 amino acids. The CDR3 DNA sequence: TGTGCCAGCACCCCCTTACAGGGTAGCGAGCAGTACTTC. Translating gives CASTPLQGSEQYF.

The V and J genes are TRBV7-3 and TRBJ2-7; the match to TRBD2 covers 7 bases. CDR1 is SGHTA, CDR2 FQGTGA, per germline. V trimming: 5 bases; J trimming: 2 bases; junction bases outside the gene matches: 9. The CDR3 consists of 15 residues. The CDR3 sequence: CASSRPSGRPYEQYF. The CDR3 nucleotides are TGTGCCAGCAGCCGCCCTAGCGGACGACCCTACGAGCAGTACTTC.

This clone was seen a few times. The V gene is TRBV27, the J gene TRBJ2-2, with TRBD2 matching over 8 bases. Germline trimming cut 3 bases from V and 4 bases from J; bases unmatched to any gene: 4. The germline CDR1 and CDR2 sequences are MNHEY and SMNVEV (reference sequence). This CDR3 is 15 amino acids long. The CDR3 is CASSLRTSRTGELFF. Written as DNA, the CDR3 is TGTGCCAGCAGTTTGAGGACTAGCCGCACCGGGGAGCTGTTTTTT.

This chain uses TRBV6-6 with TRBJ2-5; 10 nucleotides agree with TRBD2. Trimming took 6 bases from V and 3 from J; bases not matched to a gene: 4. CDR3 size: 14 residues. Germline V CDR1 and CDR2: MNHNY, SVGAGI (reference sequence). The CDR3 protein is CASRKGLAEETQYF. The CDR3, as DNA: TGTGCCAGCAGAAAAGGACTAGCGGAAGAGACCCAGTACTTC.

This chain joins TRBV14 and TRBJ1-2, with 7 bases lining up with TRBD1. This CDR3 has 14 amino acids. The germline CDR1 and CDR2 sequences are SGHDN and FVKESK. J lost 8 bases, V lost 1 base, and 7 bases had no gene match. Here the CDR3 reads CASSQGRQGGGYTF. The CDR3 nucleotides are TGTGCCAGCAGCCAAGGGAGACAGGGTGGCGGCTACACCTTC. The entire variable domain, with the rest obtained from reference TRBV14 and TRBJ1-2, is as follows: EAGVTQFPSHSVIEKGQTVTLRCDPISGHDNLYWYRRVMGKEIKFLLHFVKESKQDESGMPNNRFLAERTGGTYSTLKVQPAELEDSGVYFCASSQGRQGGGYTFGSGTRLTVV.

The V call is TRBV5-4, the J call TRBJ1-4; 9 nucleotides agree with TRBD1. The CDR3 has 15 residues. The V gene end was trimmed by 2 bases and the J gene end by 5 bases; junction bases not matched to a gene: 4. Germline loops: CDR1 SGHNT, CDR2 YYREEE (reference sequence). CDR3 in amino acids: CASSLRQGENEKLFF. The CDR3 DNA sequence: TGTGCCAGCAGCTTAAGACAGGGGGAAAATGAAAAACTGTTTTTT.

The V gene is TRBV24-1, the J gene TRBJ2-3; D is tentatively TRBD1 or TRBD2 (6 bases each). The CDR3 spans 14 residues. V was shortened by 6 bases and J by 2 bases, with 11 bases between the two germline ends. Germline V gene lookup returns CDR1 KGHDR and CDR2 SFDVKD. The CDR3 region has the DNA TGTGCCACCAGTAAGGGGGGTTCCACAGATACGCAGTATTTT. Its translation is CATSKGGSTDTQYF.

The chain joins TRBV30 to TRBJ2-7; 10 nucleotides agree with TRBD1. The ends lost 3 bases at V and 3 bases at J; junction bases unmatched: 5. Germline V gene lookup returns CDR1 GTSNPN and CDR2 SVGIG (reference sequence). This CDR3 contains 14 residues. The CDR3 region has the DNA TGTGCCTGGAGGACAAGGACAGGGGGCTACGAGCAGTACTTC. It encodes CAWRTRTGGYEQYF.

This clone was recorded once. This chain joins TRBV7-9 and TRBJ1-4; D possibly corresponds to TRBD1 (6 bases). The CDR3 totals 15 residues. V shed 8 bases and J shed 5 bases, with 18 bases lying between them. Germline values: CDR1 SEHNR, CDR2 FQNEAQ (reference sequence). For the CDR3, the DNA is TGTGCCAGCCGACCGCCACTAGGGGGAAATGAAAAACTGTTTTTT. Encoded protein: CASRPPLGGNEKLFF.

The rearrangement joins TRBV18 to TRBJ2-7; 7 nucleotides agree with TRBD1. V was pared by 6 bases and J by 2 bases, with 4 bases of the junction left unmatched. The germline gives CDR1 KGHSH, CDR2 LQKENI. This CDR3 is 13 amino acids long. CDR3 coding DNA: TGTGCCAGCTCGGGACAGCAAGCCTACGAGCAGTACTTC. This translates into CASSGQQAYEQYF. Supplemented by reference TRBV18 and TRBJ2-7, the full variable domain reads NAGVMQNPRHLVRRRGQEARLRCSPMKGHSHVYWYRQLPEEGLKFMVYLQKENIIDESGMPKERFSAEFPKEGPSILRIQQVVRGDSAAYFCASSGQQAYEQYFGPGTRLTVT.

The chain is built from TRBV7-2 and TRBJ1-2; TRBD1 might be the D (5 bases). CDR1 is SGHTA and CDR2 is FQGNSA in the germline V gene. With 3 bases removed from V and 4 bases from J, the gap between germline ends came to 9 bases. CDR3 size: 13 residues. The DNA for the CDR3 is TGTGCCAGCAGCTTGGGTCAGGGCTATGGCTACACCTTC. Translation: CASSLGQGYGYTF.

This rearrangement joins TRBV4-3 to TRBJ1-1, with D possibly matching TRBD1 (5 bases). The germline V gene has CDR1 LGHNA and CDR2 YSLEER. The CDR3 is made up of 14 amino acids. The germline V and J ends were trimmed by 0 bases and 1 base, with 6 bases remaining between them. The CDR3 here is CASSQETANTEAFF. The DNA for the CDR3 is TGCGCCAGCAGCCAAGAGACAGCGAACACTGAAGCTTTCTTT.

The rearrangement uses TRBV15 and TRBJ1-2; D is unclear. This CDR3 is built from 13 residues. Trimming pared 0 bases from V and 8 bases from J, leaving 10 bases between. Germline V lookup: CDR1 LNHNV, CDR2 YYDKDF (reference sequence). The CDR3 DNA sequence: TGTGCCACCAGCAGAGATTGGATGAACGGCTACACCTTC. Translated, it gives CATSRDWMNGYTF. The variable domain in full, completed from reference TRBV15 and TRBJ1-2, reads DAMVIQNPRYQVTQFGKPVTLSCSQTLNHNVMYWYQQKSSQAPKLLFHYYDKDFNNEADTPDNFQSRRPNTSFCFLDIRSPGLGDTAMYLCATSRDWMNGYTFGSGTRLTVV.

The chain links TRBV5-4 to TRBJ2-5; D is undetermined. The CDR3 runs to 13 residues. The germline CDR1 and CDR2 sequences are SGHNT and YYREEE (reference sequence). Trimming took 0 bases from V and 2 from J, leaving 5 bases between them. DNA of the CDR3: TGTGCCAGCAGCTTGGCCAGGCAAGAGACCCAGTACTTC. This gives the protein CASSLARQETQYF.

This sequence joins TRBV6-1 and TRBJ1-3, with D unresolved. The germline gives CDR1 MNHNS, CDR2 SASEGT. The CDR3 is 13 amino acids. V was cut by 5 bases and J by 2 bases, with 7 bases left in between. Here the CDR3 DNA reads TGTGCCAGCAGTTGGGAGACTGGAAACACCATATATTTT. It is translated as CASSWETGNTIYF.

The chain joins TRBV18 to TRBJ2-3; TRBD1 might be the D (5 bases). The CDR3 length is 15 residues. The V gene lost 0 bases and the J gene lost 5 bases, with 12 bases spanning the gap. Germline loops: CDR1 KGHSH, CDR2 LQKENI. The CDR3 loop reads CASSPPLVGEDTQYF. As DNA, the CDR3 is TGTGCCAGCTCACCACCGTTGGTAGGGGAAGATACGCAGTATTTT. Full variable domain (remainder filled in from reference TRBV18 and TRBJ2-3): NAGVMQNPRHLVRRRGQEARLRCSPMKGHSHVYWYRQLPEEGLKFMVYLQKENIIDESGMPKERFSAEFPKEGPSILRIQQVVRGDSAAYFCASSPPLVGEDTQYFGPGTRLTVL.

For the CDR3, the DNA is TGTGCCACCAGTGACGTAGCGGGAAAGGCCTACAATGAGCAGTTCTTC. This sequence encodes CATSDVAGKAYNEQFF. This sequence joins TRBV24-1 and TRBJ2-1; 8 bases map to TRBD2. V lost 4 bases, J lost 2 bases, and 6 bases stayed unmatched. CDR1 and CDR2 (germline): KGHDR, SFDVKD. This CDR3 is built from 16 residues.

The rearrangement links TRBV4-2 to TRBJ2-1; 8 bases are shared with TRBD2. The V and J ends lost 4 bases and 8 bases, in that order; junction bases with no gene match: 7. The CDR3 runs to 14 residues. Germline V gene data show CDR1 as LGHNA and CDR2 as YNFKEQ. CDR3 nucleotides: TGTGCCAGCAGCCCAGCGGGAGACATCGATGAGCAGTTCTTC. Its translation is CASSPAGDIDEQFF.

This clone was found once. V is TRBV29-1 and J is TRBJ1-3; D remains unclear. CDR3 size: 16 residues. CDR1 and CDR2 from the germline V gene are SQVTM and ANQGSEA. Trimming took 0 bases from V and 0 from J, leaving 12 bases between them. This chain's CDR3 is CSVEDGRESSGNTIYF. In DNA form, the CDR3 reads TGCAGCGTTGAAGATGGGCGGGAGAGCTCTGGAAACACCATATATTTT.

The rearrangement joins TRBV9 to TRBJ2-3; 14 nucleotides match TRBD2. The trim removed 0 bases at V and 4 bases at J, leaving 1 base unmatched. The length of the CDR3 is 16 residues. The V gene's germline CDR1 is SGDLS and CDR2 YYNGEE. The CDR3 DNA is TGTGCCAGCAGCGTAGCGGGACTAGCGGGAGCAGATACGCAGTATTTT. As protein: CASSVAGLAGADTQYF.

This clone came up once. The J gene is TRBJ2-7, the V gene TRBV9, with 10 bases fitting TRBD2. Trimming took 0 bases from V and 3 from J; bases not matched to a gene: 6. In germline, CDR1 is SGDLS, CDR2 YYNGEE. The CDR3 runs to 16 residues. The CDR3 sequence is CASSVGGAGGFYEQYF. Here the CDR3 DNA reads TGTGCCAGCAGCGTAGGAGGAGCGGGGGGGTTCTACGAGCAGTACTTC. The variable domain in full, completed from reference TRBV9 and TRBJ2-7, reads DSGVTQTPKHLITATGQRVTLRCSPRSGDLSVYWYQQSLDQGLQFLIQYYNGEERAKGNILERFSAQQFPDLHSELNLSSLELGDSALYFCASSVGGAGGFYEQYFGPGTRLTVT.

The V call is TRBV4-1, the J call TRBJ1-1; D gene uncertain. The CDR3 has 14 amino acids. Trimming took 3 bases from V and 1 from J, leaving 9 bases between them. CDR1 is MGHRA, CDR2 YSYEKL, per germline. The CDR3 nucleotides are TGCGCCAGCAGCCAGGGTGACAAGAACACTGAAGCTTTCTTT. The encoded protein is CASSQGDKNTEAFF.

This clone appeared once. The V and J genes are TRBV5-1 and TRBJ2-1; TRBD2 aligns across 14 bases. Germline CDR1 is SGHRS and CDR2 is YFSETQ. This CDR3 is built from 15 residues. Trimming took 5 bases from V and 9 from J; bases not matched to a gene: 7. This CDR3 is CASRYGLAGGSEQFF. In DNA form, the CDR3 reads TGCGCCAGCAGGTATGGACTAGCGGGAGGCAGTGAGCAGTTCTTC.